This is a list of T cell receptor beta chains from one sample in a study of T cells after yellow fever vaccination. TCRdb reprocessed the 5' RACE reads with MiXCR, giving one entry per CDR3 protein. This table holds some 70,000 distinct CDR3 sequences, more than 6.5% found once. The material was CD8+ T cells sorted from PBMCs, obtained roughly 45 days after the first yellow fever vaccination. The receptors originated from a man younger than 35 who received the YFV17D yellow fever vaccine. CDR3s include the opening cysteine and the closing phenylalanine or tryptophan. The D gene is left open where the match is weak. Size values are once, few and many counts, or a class for expanded clones, and some rows have none.

D gene | clone size | J gene | V gene | CDR3 DNA | CDR3 protein
. | many | TRBJ2-7 | TRBV30 | TGTGCCTGGAGTGCAGGAGATACCTACGAGCAGTACTTC | CAWSAGDTYEQYF
TRBD1 | few | TRBJ1-2 | TRBV2 | TGTGCCAGCCTACCGGGACAGGACAACTATGGCTACACCTTC | CASLPGQDNYGYTF
. | . | TRBJ2-7 | TRBV27 | TGTGCCAGCAGTGGGGGGTTATTCGAGCAGTACTTC | CASSGGLFEQYF
TRBD2 | many | TRBJ2-3 | TRBV6-2/TRBV6-3 | TGTGCCAGCAGTTATCAGCGGGGGGGGAGCACAGATACGCAGTATTTT | CASSYQRGGSTDTQYF
. | many | TRBJ2-7 | TRBV6-6 | TGTGCCAGCAGCCCACAGAGAAAGGACGAGCAGTACTTC | CASSPQRKDEQYF
. | . | TRBJ2-7 | TRBV30 | TGTGCCTGGAACCCTGCTCGGGACGTCTCCTACGAGCAGTACTTC | CAWNPARDVSYEQYF
. | many | TRBJ1-4 | TRBV10-2 | TGCGCCAGCAGCAGGGGTGGGAATGAAAAACTGTTTTTT | CASSRGGNEKLFF
. | many | TRBJ2-5 | TRBV7-7 | TGTGCCAGCAGCTTCGGTGGGGGGGGGCGAGAGACCCAGTACTTC | CASSFGGGGRETQYF
TRBD2 | many | TRBJ2-1 | TRBV14 | TGTGCCAGCAGCCAAGGGGACCGCATAGCGGGGGTTATGTACGGCGAGCAGTTCTTC | CASSQGDRIAGVMYGEQFF
TRBD1 | . | TRBJ1-2 | TRBV5-1 | TGCGCCAGCAGCTTGGTCAGACGACAGGGGGTATCTTATGGCTACACCTTC | CASSLVRRQGVSYGYTF
TRBD1 | many | TRBJ2-1 | TRBV9 | TGTGCCAGCACGACAGGGGGGGCTACCAATGAGCAGTTCTTC | CASTTGGATNEQFF
TRBD2 | . | TRBJ2-5 | TRBV6-1 | TGTGCCAGCAGCACAAGACTAGCGCCACAAGAGACCCAGTACTTC | CASSTRLAPQETQYF
. | . | TRBJ1-5 | TRBV2 | TGTGCCAGCAGTGGGTATCAACATCAGCCCCAGCATTTT | CASSGYQHQPQHF
. | many | TRBJ2-7 | TRBV29-1 | TGCAGCGTTGAGCTCCCAGACTCCTACGAGCAGTACTTC | CSVELPDSYEQYF
. | . | TRBJ1-4 | TRBV27 | TGTGCCAGCAGTACCGTCGCGGGGGGAGTGACTAATGAAAAACTGTTTTTT | CASSTVAGGVTNEKLFF
. | . | TRBJ2-2 | TRBV5-1 | TGCGCCAGCAGCTTCAATTCCGGGGAGCTGTTTTTT | CASSFNSGELFF
TRBD1 | many | TRBJ2-7 | TRBV9 | TGTGCCAGCAGCGTCAGGGGGACAGTAAACTACGAGCAGTACTTC | CASSVRGTVNYEQYF